Following are 13 T cell receptor beta chains from one sample sequenced in a study of vaccination and CD4 T cells after COVID-19. Sequenced with the Oncomine TCR Beta short-read assay was DNA taken from cultured CD4+ T cells. TCRdb independently ran MiXCR on the PCR reads; one entry per CDR3 protein. Of several thousand distinct CDR3 sequences listed, just over 70% are singletons. Treatment denoted: approximately 9-day PBMC culture with coronavirus spike peptide pools or control peptides (ViraFEST assay). An unexposed donor provided the CD4+ T cells, which were collected before the COVID-19 pandemic (2011-2018). Their antigen targets remain unknown. Sequencing was done on a sample of CD4+ T cells from blood, cultured in vitro. All receptors derive from a human donor in good health.

The CDR3 nucleotides read TGCAGTGCAGGGGGGGATAATCAGCCCCAGCATTTT. This codes for CSAGGDNQPQHF. This chain joins TRBV20-1 and TRBJ1-5; possibly TRBD1 for D (6 bases). V was pared by 6 bases and J by 4 bases, with 10 bases between. The CDR3 is 12 amino acids. Germline V gives CDR1 DFQATT, CDR2 SNEGSKA (reference sequence).

The rearrangement uses TRBV6-4 and TRBJ1-5, with a tentative D call TRBD1 (5 bases). The CDR3 is 14 residues long. Germline-derived CDR1 and CDR2 are MRHNA and SNTAGT. Trimming pared 6 bases from V and 4 bases from J, leaving 13 bases between. The CDR3: CASSAVAGNQPQHF. In DNA form, the CDR3 reads TGTGCCAGCAGCGCTGTGGCAGGGAATCAGCCCCAGCATTTT.

The rearrangement links TRBV6-1 to TRBJ1-2, with D hard to call. Germline-derived CDR1 and CDR2 are MNHNS and SASEGT. There are 14 residues in the CDR3. Trimming stripped 1 base from V and 0 bases from J, with 6 bases between. CDR3 nucleotides: TGTGCCAGCAGTGAAGGGTTAACTAACTATGGCTACACCTTC. Protein sequence: CASSEGLTNYGYTF.

The chain joins TRBV7-2 to TRBJ1-1, with 7 bases that match TRBD1. V lost 5 bases, J lost 11 bases, and 14 bases stayed unmatched. Germline values: CDR1 SGHTA, CDR2 FQGNSA. The CDR3 contains 14 residues. The CDR3 protein is CASSLGPTGRLAFF. The DNA for the CDR3 is TGTGCCAGCAGCCTAGGCCCGACAGGGCGGTTGGCTTTCTTT.

The chain uses TRBV20-1 and TRBJ1-1; possibly TRBD1 for D (6 bases). The CDR3 extends over 14 amino acids. V was pared by 3 bases and J by 5 bases, with 16 bases between. Germline V gives CDR1 DFQATT, CDR2 SNEGSKA (reference sequence). As DNA, the CDR3 is TGCAGTGCTAGCGGTGAGGGGGGGGGTACTGAAGCTTTCTTT. Its protein is CSASGEGGGTEAFF.

A single count supports this clonotype. The V gene is TRBV24-1, the J gene TRBJ1-5, with D unresolved. Trimming removed 1 base from V and 9 bases from J, with 6 bases in between. Germline CDR1 reads KGHDR; CDR2 reads SFDVKD. The CDR3 has 12 residues. The DNA of the CDR3 is TGTGCCACCAGTGATTTTGGCAGGCCCCAGCATTTT. Residues: CATSDFGRPQHF.

V and J are TRBV7-9 and TRBJ2-3; no definite D call. CDR1 SEHNR and CDR2 FQNEAQ come from the germline V gene (reference sequence). Trimming pared 5 bases from V and 6 bases from J, leaving 6 bases between. The CDR3 consists of 11 residues. The CDR3 loop reads CASSRGDTQYF. For the CDR3, the DNA is TGTGCCAGCAGCCGTGGTGATACGCAGTATTTT.

The rearrangement uses TRBV28 and TRBJ2-7; D ambiguous. V lost 7 bases and J lost 2, with 15 bases in between. The germline gives CDR1 MDHEN, CDR2 SYDVKM. The CDR3 totals 14 residues. The CDR3 sequence is CASTKETHTYEQYF. The CDR3 DNA sequence: TGTGCCAGCACTAAGGAGACCCACACCTACGAGCAGTACTTC.

This chain joins TRBV19 and TRBJ2-7; 7 nucleotides line up with TRBD1. The CDR3 extends over 12 amino acids. The ends lost 4 bases at V and 3 bases at J; junction bases unmatched: 0. In germline, CDR1 is LNHDA, CDR2 SQIVND (reference sequence). Here the CDR3 DNA reads TGTGCCAGTAGTAGGGACAGCTACGAGCAGTACTTC. It encodes CASSRDSYEQYF.

This chain connects TRBV7-9 to TRBJ1-2; tentative D call: TRBD1 (5 bases). Germline V CDR1 and CDR2: SEHNR, FQNEAQ (reference sequence). CDR3 length: 12 residues. The V end lost 1 base, the J end lost 8 bases, and 8 bases lay between the germline ends. The CDR3 here is CASSLVGDGYTF. The CDR3 DNA follows: TGTGCCAGCAGCTTAGTAGGGGACGGCTACACCTTC.

This chain joins TRBV5-4 and TRBJ1-1; D is perhaps TRBD1 (6 bases). CDR1 and CDR2 (germline): SGHNT, YYREEE (reference sequence). Trimming cost V 4 bases and J 1 base, with 17 bases left between them. The CDR3 contains 16 residues. The CDR3 is CASSPPITGPNTEAFF. CDR3 coding DNA: TGTGCCAGCAGCCCCCCGATTACAGGGCCGAACACTGAAGCTTTCTTT. Based on the CDR3 plus reference TRBV5-4 and TRBJ1-1, the full variable domain is ETGVTQSPTHLIKTRGQQVTLRCSSQSGHNTVSWYQQALGQGPQFIFQYYREEENGRGNFPPRFSGLQFPNYSSELNVNALELDDSALYLCASSPPITGPNTEAFFGQGTRLTVV.

This sequence joins TRBV2 and TRBJ1-5; D is possibly TRBD1 (5 bases). Germline lookup yields CDR1 SNHLY and CDR2 FYNNEI. The CDR3 has 15 residues. Trimming stripped 7 bases from V and 4 bases from J, with 17 bases between. DNA for the CDR3: TGTGCCAGCACCTTAGAGGGGATTGGTAATCAGCCCCAGCATTTT. This encodes CASTLEGIGNQPQHF.

This clonotype occurred once. This CDR3 is CASSPGQRQETQYF. CDR3 coding DNA: TGTGCCAGCAGCCCAGGTCAGAGACAAGAGACCCAGTACTTC. V gene TRBV7-2 combines with J gene TRBJ2-5; D ambiguous. The CDR3 extends over 14 amino acids. V was shortened by 5 bases and J by 2 bases, with 12 bases between the two germline ends. Germline V gene lookup returns CDR1 SGHTA and CDR2 FQGNSA.